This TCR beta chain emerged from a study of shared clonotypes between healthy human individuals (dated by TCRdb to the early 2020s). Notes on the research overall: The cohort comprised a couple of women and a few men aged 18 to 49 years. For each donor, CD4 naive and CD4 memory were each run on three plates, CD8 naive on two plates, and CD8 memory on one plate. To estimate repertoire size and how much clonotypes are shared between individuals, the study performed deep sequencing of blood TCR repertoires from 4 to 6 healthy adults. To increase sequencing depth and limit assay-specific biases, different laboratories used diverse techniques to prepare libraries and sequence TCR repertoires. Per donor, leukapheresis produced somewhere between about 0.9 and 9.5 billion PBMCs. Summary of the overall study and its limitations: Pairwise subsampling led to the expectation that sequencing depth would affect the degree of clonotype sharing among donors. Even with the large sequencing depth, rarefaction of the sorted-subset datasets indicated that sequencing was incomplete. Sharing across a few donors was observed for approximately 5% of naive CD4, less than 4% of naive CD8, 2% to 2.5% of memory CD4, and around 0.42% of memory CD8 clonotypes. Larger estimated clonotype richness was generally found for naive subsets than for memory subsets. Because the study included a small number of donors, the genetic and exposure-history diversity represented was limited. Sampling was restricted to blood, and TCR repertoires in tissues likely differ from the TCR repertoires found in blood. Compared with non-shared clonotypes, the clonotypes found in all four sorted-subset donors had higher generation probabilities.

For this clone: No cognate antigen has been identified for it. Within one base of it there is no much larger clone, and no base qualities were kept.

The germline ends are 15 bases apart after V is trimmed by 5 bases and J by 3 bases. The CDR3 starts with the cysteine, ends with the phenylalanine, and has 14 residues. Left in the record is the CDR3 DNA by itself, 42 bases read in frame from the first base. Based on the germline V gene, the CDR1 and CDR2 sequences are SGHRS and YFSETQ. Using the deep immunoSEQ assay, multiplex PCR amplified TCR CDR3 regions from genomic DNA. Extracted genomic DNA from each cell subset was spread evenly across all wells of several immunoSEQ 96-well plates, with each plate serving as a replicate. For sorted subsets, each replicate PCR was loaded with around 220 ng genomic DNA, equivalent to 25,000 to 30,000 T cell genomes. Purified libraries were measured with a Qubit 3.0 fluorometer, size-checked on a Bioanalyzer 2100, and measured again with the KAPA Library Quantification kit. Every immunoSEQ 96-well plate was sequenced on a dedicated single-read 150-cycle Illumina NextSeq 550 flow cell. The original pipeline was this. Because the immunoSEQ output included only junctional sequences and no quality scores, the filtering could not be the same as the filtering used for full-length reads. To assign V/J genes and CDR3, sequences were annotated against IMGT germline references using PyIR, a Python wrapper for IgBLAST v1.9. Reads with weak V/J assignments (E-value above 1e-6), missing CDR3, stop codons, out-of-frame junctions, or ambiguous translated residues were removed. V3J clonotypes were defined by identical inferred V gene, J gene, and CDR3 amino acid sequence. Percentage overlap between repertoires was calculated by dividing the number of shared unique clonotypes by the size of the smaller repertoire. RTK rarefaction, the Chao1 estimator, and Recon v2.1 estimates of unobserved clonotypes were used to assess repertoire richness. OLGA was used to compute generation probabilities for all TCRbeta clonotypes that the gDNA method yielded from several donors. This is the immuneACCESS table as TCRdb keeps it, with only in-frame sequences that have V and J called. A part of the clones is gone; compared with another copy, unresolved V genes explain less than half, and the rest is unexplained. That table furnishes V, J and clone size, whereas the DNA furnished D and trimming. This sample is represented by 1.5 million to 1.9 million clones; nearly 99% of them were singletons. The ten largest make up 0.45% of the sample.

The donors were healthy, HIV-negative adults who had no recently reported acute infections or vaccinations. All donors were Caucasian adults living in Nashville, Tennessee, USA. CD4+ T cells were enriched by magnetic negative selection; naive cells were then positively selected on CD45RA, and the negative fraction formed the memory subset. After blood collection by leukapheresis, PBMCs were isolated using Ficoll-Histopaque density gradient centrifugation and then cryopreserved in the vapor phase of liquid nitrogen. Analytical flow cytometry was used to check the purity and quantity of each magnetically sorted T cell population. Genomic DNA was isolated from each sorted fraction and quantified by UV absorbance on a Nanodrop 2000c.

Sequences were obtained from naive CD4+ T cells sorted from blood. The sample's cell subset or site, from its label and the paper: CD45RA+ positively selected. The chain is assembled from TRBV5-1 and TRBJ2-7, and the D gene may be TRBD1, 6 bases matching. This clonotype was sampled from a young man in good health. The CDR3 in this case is CASRTRDTSYEQYF. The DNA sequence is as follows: TGCGCCAGCAGAACCCGGGACACTAGCTACGAGCAGTACTTC.